Below, one TCR beta chain is given with its context. The length of the CDR3 is 13 residues. Trimming at V came to 11 bases and at J to 5 bases, leaving 10 bases not matched to a gene. CDR1 SNHLY and CDR2 FYNNEI come from the germline V gene. The sample is drawn from a study of T cell changes during pregnancy in multiple sclerosis. Profiled with immunoSEQ multiplex PCR; TCRdb holds only in-frame clones, not every one. The data contain about 68,000 clones, 91% of them singletons. This TCR was recovered from a female donor with multiple sclerosis, enrolled in a pregnancy study. V and J are TRBV2 and TRBJ2-5, with 8 bases fitting TRBD2. The input for sequencing was peripheral blood, taken in the second trimester of pregnancy. The CDR3 loop reads CARKRGGGETQYF. CDR3 DNA sequence: TGTGCCCGAAAAAGGGGCGGGGGGGAGACCCAGTACTTC.